This T cell receptor (beta chain) is drawn from a study of human T cells and chemical hapten exposure. The time point was: healthy volunteer bleed at 6 weeks. Unfractionated whole blood was the source of the extracted total RNA. Trimming took 1 base from V and 3 from J; bases not matched to a gene: 8. Germline V gene lookup returns CDR1 SGHRS and CDR2 YFSETQ. The CDR3 is 16 amino acids. Unique molecular identifiers were attached to individual cDNA molecules within the library. Per the authors' pipeline: Samples contained a median of 95,638 TCRs, with a range of 23,224 to 690,600. TCRdb re-called the RACE reads through MiXCR, storing one row per CDR3 protein. V and J calls and clone size were set by TCRdb, not the authors. The data show 75,000 to 80,000 distinct CDR3 sequences, with 8.6% seen just once and 1.7% held by the top ten.

V and J are TRBV5-1 and TRBJ2-7, with TRBD1 matching 9 bases. The sequencing input was whole blood. The clonotype originates from a female donor in good health. Some clones in this sample may be carry-over from other donors' samples. The CDR3 protein is CASSLITGGGGYEQYF. For the CDR3, the DNA is TGCGCCAGCAGCTTGATAACAGGGGGCGGGGGCTACGAGCAGTACTTC.